These 14 T cell receptor beta chains came from one sample sequenced in a study of memory CD4+ T cells and cytomegalovirus serostatus. Single viable CD3+CD4+CD8-CD45RO+ cells were sorted as the memory CD4+ T cells. Only in-frame clones appear in the TCRdb table, and some are missing; sequencing was by immunoSEQ multiplex PCR. The profile shows 50,000 to 65,000 clones, 70% to 80% of them singletons. Sequenced sample: memory CD4+ T cells from blood. The receptor set was obtained from an adult in good health and CMV-seropositive.

The genes are TRBV28 and TRBJ2-7; 7 bases match TRBD2. Germline V gives CDR1 MDHEN, CDR2 SYDVKM. The CDR3 is made up of 16 amino acids. Unmatched junction bases numbered 17, after V lost 6 bases and J lost 6 bases. CDR3 coding DNA: TGTGCCAGCAGCCCACCTCCCCTGAGCGGGACCCTCGAGCAGTACGTC. Translated, it gives CASSPPPLSGTLEQYV.

V gene TRBV30 combines with J gene TRBJ1-3; D is unresolved. Germline V gives CDR1 GTSNPN, CDR2 SVGIG (reference sequence). CDR3 length: 14 amino acids. The V end was cut by 7 bases, the J end by 0 bases, with 13 bases between. The chain's CDR3 is CASTEAGSGNTIYF. The CDR3 bases are TGTGCCTCCACCGAGGCAGGCTCTGGAAACACCATATATTTT.

This clone was observed once. The J gene is TRBJ2-2, the V gene TRBV27, with D possibly matching TRBD2 (6 bases). The CDR3 spans 14 residues. Germline V gene sequence: CDR1 MNHEY, CDR2 SMNVEV (reference sequence). V was shortened by 5 bases and J by 5 bases, with 12 bases between the two germline ends. This chain's CDR3 is CASSGLGGTGELFF. CDR3 coding DNA: TGTGCCAGCAGTGGGCTAGGAGGGACCGGGGAGCTGTTTTTT.

The V gene is TRBV10-3, the J gene TRBJ2-5; D is possibly TRBD1 (5 bases). The CDR3 has 12 residues. Deletions cut 4 bases from V and 5 bases from J, with 8 bases between. Germline assignment: CDR1 ENHRY and CDR2 SYGVKD. CDR3 sequence reads: CAISGAGETQYF. The CDR3 region has the DNA TGTGCCATCAGTGGTGCAGGGGAGACCCAGTACTTC.

The genes are TRBV28 and TRBJ1-5; D is unresolved. The CDR3 is 12 amino acids. Germline values: CDR1 MDHEN, CDR2 SYDVKM. Trimming removed 8 bases at V and 0 bases at J, with 5 bases between. CDR3 nucleotides: TGTGCCAGCGCGTATAGCAATCAGCCCCAGCATTTT. Amino acid sequence: CASAYSNQPQHF. The complete variable domain, with remaining parts taken from reference TRBV28 and TRBJ1-5, reads DVKVTQSSRYLVKRTGEKVFLECVQDMDHENMFWYRQDPGLGLRLIYFSYDVKMKEKGDIPEGYSVSREKKERFSLILESASTNQTSMYLCASAYSNQPQHFGDGTRLSIL.

V and J are TRBV4-1 and TRBJ2-2, with 9 bases identical to TRBD2. V lost 3 bases and J lost 4; bases outside the gene matches: 6. The length of the CDR3 is 16 residues. Germline CDR1 reads MGHRA; CDR2 reads YSYEKL. The CDR3 loop is CASSQREGPSTGELFF. CDR3 nucleotides: TGCGCCAGCAGCCAGCGGGAGGGCCCTAGCACCGGGGAGCTGTTTTTT.

The V gene is TRBV5-4, the J gene TRBJ2-1; D is unresolved. The ends were cut back, 1 base at V and 0 bases at J, with 5 bases in the middle. Per germline, CDR1 SGHNT and CDR2 YYREEE (reference sequence). The CDR3 totals 14 residues. CDR3 in amino acids: CASSLLSSYNEQFF. The CDR3 nucleotides read TGTGCCAGCAGCTTGCTGAGCTCCTACAATGAGCAGTTCTTC.

The chain links TRBV28 to TRBJ1-2; 7 nucleotides agree with TRBD1. V dropped 4 bases and J dropped 4; count of bases not matched to a gene: 12. Germline V lookup: CDR1 MDHEN, CDR2 SYDVKM. The CDR3 contains 16 residues. CDR3 protein: CASSSIDRDHLYGYTF. CDR3 bases: TGTGCCAGCAGTTCCATAGACAGGGACCACCTCTATGGCTACACCTTC.

V gene TRBV5-1 combines with J gene TRBJ2-4; weak D call: TRBD2 (6 bases). Germline assignment: CDR1 SGHRS and CDR2 YFSETQ. V dropped 2 bases and J dropped 15 bases, with 15 bases sitting between them. The CDR3 has 12 amino acids. The CDR3 bases are TGCGCCAGCAGCTTTTACGGGACTCTAAGGTACTTC. As protein: CASSFYGTLRYF.

This clone was picked up one time. The chain uses TRBV9 and TRBJ1-2; D uncertain. The CDR3 length is 16 residues. The germline V gene has CDR1 SGDLS and CDR2 YYNGEE. V shed 4 bases and J shed 4 bases, with 20 bases lying between them. In DNA, the CDR3 is TGTGCCAGCAGCCCAAACGTGGGCCAACGGTTCTATGGCTACACCTTC. It encodes CASSPNVGQRFYGYTF.

This clone came up once. The chain carries TRBV6-4 and TRBJ2-3; a possible D gene is TRBD2 (5 bases). V dropped 4 bases and J dropped 2 bases, with 16 bases sitting between them. This CDR3 comprises 16 residues. From germline, CDR1 is MRHNA and CDR2 SNTAGT. The CDR3 DNA reads as TGTGCCAGCAGTGGTCCTTGCCGGGGTACCACAGATACGCAGTATTTT. This codes for CASSGPCRGTTDTQYF.

The genes are TRBV15 and TRBJ2-3; TRBD2 agrees at 9 bases. CDR3 size: 20 residues. The V segment lost 0 bases and the J segment 5 bases; nucleotides outside the gene matches: 18. Per germline, CDR1 LNHNV and CDR2 YYDKDF (reference sequence). The CDR3 spells CATSRDRGASGNGSEDTQYF. The CDR3 bases are TGTGCCACCAGCAGAGATCGGGGGGCTAGCGGGAATGGTTCGGAAGATACGCAGTATTTT. Drawing the rest from reference TRBV15 and TRBJ2-3, the complete variable domain is DAMVIQNPRYQVTQFGKPVTLSCSQTLNHNVMYWYQQKSSQAPKLLFHYYDKDFNNEADTPDNFQSRRPNTSFCFLDIRSPGLGDTAMYLCATSRDRGASGNGSEDTQYFGPGTRLTVL.

The gene calls are TRBV5-1 and TRBJ1-1, with 11 bases fitting TRBD1. The CDR3 length is 14 residues. Per germline, CDR1 SGHRS and CDR2 YFSETQ. V shed 2 bases and J 7 bases; nucleotides not matched to a gene: 4. CDR3 residues: CASSFGQGALEAFF. DNA of the CDR3: TGCGCCAGCAGCTTTGGACAGGGGGCTCTTGAAGCTTTCTTT.

The J gene is TRBJ1-5, the V gene TRBV6-5, with D possibly matching TRBD1 (5 bases). The V gene's germline CDR1 is MNHEY and CDR2 SVGAGI. V lost 5 bases and J 1 base, leaving 9 bases between the germline ends. CDR3 length: 14 amino acids. The CDR3 DNA sequence: TGTGCCAGCAGTCACCGACAGAGCAATCAGCCCCAGCATTTT. Translated: CASSHRQSNQPQHF.